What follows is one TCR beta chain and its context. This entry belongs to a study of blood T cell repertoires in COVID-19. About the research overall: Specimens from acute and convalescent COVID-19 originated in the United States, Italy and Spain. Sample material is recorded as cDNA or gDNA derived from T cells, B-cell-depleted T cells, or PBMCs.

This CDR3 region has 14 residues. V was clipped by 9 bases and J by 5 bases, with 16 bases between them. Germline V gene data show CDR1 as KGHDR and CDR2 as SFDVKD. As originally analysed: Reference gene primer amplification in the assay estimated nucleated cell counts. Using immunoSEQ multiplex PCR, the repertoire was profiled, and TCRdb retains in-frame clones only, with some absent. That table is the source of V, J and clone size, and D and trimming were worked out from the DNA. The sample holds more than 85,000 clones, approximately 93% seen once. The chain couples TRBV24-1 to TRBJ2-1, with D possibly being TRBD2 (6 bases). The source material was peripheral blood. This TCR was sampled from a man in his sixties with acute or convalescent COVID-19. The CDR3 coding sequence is TGTGCCACCGGCCCACCCGGGAGAGACAATGAGCAGTTCTTC. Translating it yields CATGPPGRDNEQFF.